This T cell receptor (beta chain) is from a study of blood T cells in healthy people across ages. General observations from the study: Estimates based on one million T cells were treated as lower bounds. There were more naive CD4+ cells and higher diversity in long-lived donors than in aged donors.

Notes on this clonotype: Its antigen is still unknown. Possible read error: a much larger clone is one base away.

This CDR3 is 17 amino acids long. Germline V gene lookup returns CDR1 MGHRA and CDR2 YSYEKL. Trimming pared 0 bases from V and 8 bases from J, leaving 22 bases between. A sample-barcoded 5' primer and a J-beta primer mix were used in a second PCR of about 7 to 11 cycles. Every sample gave at least 2.5 million paired-end reads containing CDR3. TCRdb analysed the 5' RACE reads with MiXCR anew, one entry per CDR3 protein. The sample carries around 1,800,000 distinct CDR3 sequences, around 42% recorded once. The genes are TRBV4-1 and TRBJ1-2; D might be TRBD1 (5 bases). The source of this sequence is a human donor in good health. The sequenced sample was blood. CDR3 sequence (DNA): TGCGCCAGCAGCCAAGAGGGGAAGGGTCGCGTACGGGGGGGCTACACCTTC. Translation gives CASSQEGKGRVRGGYTF.